These 17 T cell receptor beta chains share one sample of origin, sequenced in a study of blood T cell repertoires in COVID-19. Sequenced by immunoSEQ multiplex PCR; TCRdb stores in-frame clones only, minus some. The profile shows 250,000 to 400,000 clones, almost 90% of them singletons. Input material: peripheral blood. The origin of the receptors is a woman aged 25 to 45 with COVID-19, enrolled during active disease.

This clone was seen only once. The chain combines TRBV30 with TRBJ1-4; 10 bases map to TRBD1. Trimming removed 5 bases from V and 5 bases from J; junction bases left unmatched: 5. The germline gives CDR1 GTSNPN, CDR2 SVGIG (reference sequence). CDR3 length equals 14 residues. The CDR3 loop is CAWAPGQGNEKLFF. CDR3 nucleotides: TGTGCCTGGGCGCCGGGACAGGGGAATGAAAAACTGTTTTTT.

The genes are TRBV5-1 and TRBJ2-2, with D perhaps TRBD2 (6 bases). Looked up from germline, CDR1 is SGHRS and CDR2 is YFSETQ. The CDR3 covers 16 residues. The V end was cut by 2 bases, the J end by 3 bases, with 14 bases between. The CDR3 region is CASSFEPSADTGELFF. As DNA, the CDR3 is TGCGCCAGCAGCTTCGAACCTAGCGCCGACACCGGGGAGCTGTTTTTT.

The chain carries TRBV10-1 and TRBJ2-7; a weak D match, TRBD1 (6 bases). Germline assignment: CDR1 WNHNN and CDR2 SYGVQD (reference sequence). The CDR3 sequence is 14 residues long. Deletions cut 3 bases from V and 1 base from J, with 10 bases between. The CDR3 nucleotides read TGCGCCAGCAGTGAACAGGGAACGTCCTACGAGCAGTACTTC. This gives the protein CASSEQGTSYEQYF.

The table lists this clone with a count of one. The chain combines TRBV5-4 with TRBJ2-3; possible D gene TRBD2, 6 bases. The CDR3 has 15 amino acids. CDR1 and CDR2 from the germline V gene are SGHNT and YYREEE (reference sequence). The ends were cut back, 4 bases at V and 2 bases at J, with 14 bases in the middle. The CDR3, as DNA: TGTGCCAGCAGCCTTAGGGGACTTCACACAGATACGCAGTATTTT. Translating it yields CASSLRGLHTDTQYF.

The rearrangement links TRBV4-1 to TRBJ1-2, with D possibly matching TRBD1 (5 bases). CDR3 length: 13 amino acids. CDR1 and CDR2 (germline): MGHRA, YSYEKL. V dropped 2 bases and J dropped 3 bases, with 7 bases sitting between them. CDR3 in DNA: TGCGCCAGCAGCCAAACCAGGGACTATGGCTACACCTTC. This encodes CASSQTRDYGYTF.

The J gene is TRBJ2-3, the V gene TRBV30, with TRBD2 identical over 12 bases. Germline-derived CDR1 and CDR2 are GTSNPN and SVGIG (reference sequence). With V trimmed by 2 bases and J by 5 bases, 2 bases remained unmatched. This CDR3 contains 14 residues. CDR3 sequence: CAWSRTSGKDTQYF. The DNA of the CDR3 is TGTGCCTGGAGTCGGACTAGCGGGAAAGATACGCAGTATTTT.

The chain has TRBV7-8 and TRBJ1-2; 7 bases agree with TRBD1. Per the germline V gene, CDR1 is SGHVS and CDR2 is FQNEAQ. The length of the CDR3 is 16 residues. V dropped 5 bases and J dropped 2; count of bases not matched to a gene: 11. The CDR3 protein is CASSARGRAGNYGYTF. CDR3 sequence (DNA): TGTGCCAGCAGCGCCAGGGGGAGAGCTGGAAACTATGGCTACACCTTC.

The chain uses TRBV10-2 and TRBJ2-5; 8 nucleotides line up with TRBD2. The germline CDR1 and CDR2 sequences are WSHSY and SAAADI. V lost 7 bases to trimming and J lost 3 bases; unmatched junction nucleotides: 16. The CDR3 has 17 amino acids. This CDR3 is CASTVPSVAGIKETQYF. In nucleotides, the CDR3 is TGCGCCAGCACCGTCCCGTCGGTAGCGGGAATAAAAGAGACCCAGTACTTC.

The chain recombines TRBV28 with TRBJ1-2; weak D call: TRBD1 (5 bases). Trimming removed 6 bases from V and 10 bases from J, with 18 bases in between. The CDR3 is 13 amino acids. Germline V gene data show CDR1 as MDHEN and CDR2 as SYDVKM. The CDR3 region is CASRTDKGPAYTF. The CDR3 DNA reads as TGTGCCAGCAGGACCGATAAGGGGCCCGCCTACACCTTC.

The V gene is TRBV18, the J gene TRBJ1-5, with TRBD1 matching over 8 bases. The CDR3 loop spans 14 amino acids. With 5 bases clipped from V and 1 base from J, the junction kept 1 base outside the gene matches. Germline CDR1 reads KGHSH; CDR2 reads LQKENI. The CDR3 reads CASSGDRSNQPQHF. CDR3 coding DNA: TGTGCCAGCTCAGGGGACAGGAGCAATCAGCCCCAGCATTTT. Combining the CDR3 with reference TRBV18 and TRBJ1-5 gives the whole variable domain NAGVMQNPRHLVRRRGQEARLRCSPMKGHSHVYWYRQLPEEGLKFMVYLQKENIIDESGMPKERFSAEFPKEGPSILRIQQVVRGDSAAYFCASSGDRSNQPQHFGDGTRLSIL.

This chain connects TRBV5-1 to TRBJ2-2; D not resolved. Trimming took 1 base from V and 7 from J, leaving 2 bases between them. The CDR3 is 11 amino acids. Germline lookup yields CDR1 SGHRS and CDR2 YFSETQ. The DNA of the CDR3 is TGCGCCAGCAGCTTGTACGGGGAGCTGTTTTTT. Translation: CASSLYGELFF.

The rearrangement joins TRBV6-5 to TRBJ1-1; D is unclear. This CDR3 has 14 amino acids. CDR1 and CDR2 (germline): MNHEY, SVGAGI. Trimming pared 6 bases from V and 0 bases from J, leaving 11 bases between. The CDR3 loop is CASRDLGVNTEAFF. In nucleotides, the CDR3 is TGTGCCAGCAGGGACCTGGGAGTGAACACTGAAGCTTTCTTT.

The chain joins TRBV5-1 to TRBJ2-7; weak D call: TRBD2 (5 bases). Germline lookup yields CDR1 SGHRS and CDR2 YFSETQ. Between the trimmed V and J ends, which lost 1 base and 2 bases, there was a span of 10 bases. The CDR3 is 14 amino acids. The CDR3 spells CASSLSGNPYEQYF. CDR3 nucleotides: TGCGCCAGCAGCTTGTCCGGGAACCCCTACGAGCAGTACTTC.

This rearrangement joins TRBV9 to TRBJ1-1; TRBD1 matches 8 bases. This CDR3 is built from 15 residues. CDR1 and CDR2 (germline): SGDLS, YYNGEE. The ends lost 0 bases at V and 0 bases at J; junction bases unmatched: 1. CDR3 region: CASSVGGQVNTEAFF. The CDR3 DNA sequence: TGTGCCAGCAGCGTAGGGGGACAGGTGAACACTGAAGCTTTCTTT.

The rearrangement links TRBV5-1 to TRBJ1-1, with D possibly TRBD1 on 6 matching bases. Germline CDR1 SGHRS, CDR2 YFSETQ. V was clipped by 0 bases and J by 4 bases, with 13 bases between them. CDR3 size: 15 residues. CDR3 sequence (DNA): TGCGCCAGCAGCTTGGCCGGGGGGCAGGCCACTGAAGCTTTCTTT. It yields the protein CASSLAGGQATEAFF.

The chain uses TRBV18 and TRBJ1-4; tentatively, D is TRBD1 (5 bases). The V end was cut by 1 base, the J end by 3 bases, with 12 bases between. The germline V gene has CDR1 KGHSH and CDR2 LQKENI. This CDR3 contains 16 residues. CDR3 in amino acids: CASSPQPGGANEKLFF. In DNA form, the CDR3 reads TGTGCCAGCTCACCACAGCCGGGGGGGGCTAATGAAAAACTGTTTTTT. Full variable domain (rest looked up from reference TRBV18 and TRBJ1-4): NAGVMQNPRHLVRRRGQEARLRCSPMKGHSHVYWYRQLPEEGLKFMVYLQKENIIDESGMPKERFSAEFPKEGPSILRIQQVVRGDSAAYFCASSPQPGGANEKLFFGSGTQLSVL.

This sequence joins TRBV19 and TRBJ1-5; the D is unclear. The CDR3 loop spans 13 amino acids. Germline values: CDR1 LNHDA, CDR2 SQIVND (reference sequence). Trimming stripped 6 bases from V and 5 bases from J, with 11 bases between. The CDR3 region has the DNA TGTGCCAGTAGCAGACAAGGCGATCAGCCCCAGCATTTT. Protein product: CASSRQGDQPQHF.